A selection of T cell receptor beta chains follows, all from one sample in a study of shared clonotypes between healthy human individuals. Clones were read by immunoSEQ multiplex PCR, and TCRdb kept only the in-frame ones, dropping some. The sample includes fewer than 100,000 clones, 67% seen only once; the top ten take roughly 43%. The sample taken for sequencing was memory CD8+ T cells sorted from blood. All receptors derive from a man under 40 in good health. Each CDR3 is given with its conserved first and last residue.

j_call v_call cdr3_aa
TRBJ1-2 TRBV7-2 CASSLDGRRGHYGYTF
TRBJ2-2 TRBV2 CASEAPSNTGELFF
TRBJ2-1 TRBV6-4 CASSSIGTPNEQFF
TRBJ2-7 TRBV28 CASSSQAGVGSYEQYF
TRBJ2-3 TRBV6-4 CASSRLAGAADTQYF
TRBJ1-1 TRBV10-3 CAISESRQLNTEAFF
TRBJ2-1 TRBV2 CASSERPPTSGYYNEQFF
TRBJ2-1 TRBV19 CASSIWDNSYNEQFF
TRBJ2-1 TRBV6-5 CASSYGTGFEQFF
TRBJ2-7 TRBV14 CASSQVDRGRLQQYF
TRBJ2-1 TRBV15 CATSPGRGANEQFF
TRBJ2-1 TRBV11-2 CASSPLRGRIYNEQFF
TRBJ2-3 TRBV25-1 CASSEGRDQYF
TRBJ2-3 TRBV6-4 CASSETSGSLDTQYF
TRBJ2-1 TRBV10-3 CAISGLAGGFSEQFF
TRBJ1-1 TRBV13 CASSAVPRGAEAFF
TRBJ2-1 TRBV27 CASKLLAGGYNEQFF
TRBJ2-6 TRBV6-1 CASSEVAASGANVLTF
TRBJ1-2 TRBV7-8 CASSLAHSAGKANYGYTF
TRBJ2-2 TRBV12-5 CASGFGATGELFF
TRBJ2-7 TRBV5-1 CASSFSGAVVEQYF
TRBJ2-1 TRBV6-1 CASSEAGGALSSYNEQFF
TRBJ1-1 TRBV29-1 CSVHRMNTEAFF
TRBJ2-5 TRBV4-1 CASSHPHNAQETQYF
TRBJ1-2 TRBV5-6 CASSADRGRGYGYTF
TRBJ2-7 TRBV5-1 CASSLGVLDRGYEQYF
TRBJ2-1 TRBV10-1 CASSTGPHNEQFF
TRBJ2-1 TRBV5-4 CASSGLENEQFF
TRBJ1-2 TRBV6-6 CASWGAIFSRYGYTF
TRBJ2-7 TRBV5-4 CASSLEGVKVYEQYF
TRBJ2-7 TRBV5-1 CASRESGTSSFEQYF
TRBJ2-1 TRBV14 CASSPLDRGNEQFF
TRBJ2-5 TRBV7-2 CASSLGGQGTYQETQYF
TRBJ1-5 TRBV4-3 CASSQDRARQPQHF
TRBJ2-5 TRBV29-1 CSSRTGIETQYF
TRBJ1-2 TRBV10-3 CAISDGTASNYGYTF
TRBJ1-5 TRBV7-3 CASSSGVQPQHF
TRBJ2-1 TRBV5-1 CASSLGGGLAYNEQFF
TRBJ2-2 TRBV9 CASSVSWDRDTGELFF
TRBJ2-4 TRBV27 CASSSHTRGNRTIQYF
TRBJ2-5 TRBV2 CASSGTVVGRETQYF
TRBJ2-1 TRBV6-1 CASSHLAGRDNEQFF
TRBJ2-5 TRBV5-1 CASSIGSQETQYF
TRBJ2-3 TRBV18 CASSPDGTVTQYF
TRBJ1-1 TRBV4-1 CASSEAGGWDTEAFF
TRBJ2-5 TRBV30 CAWSVLESETQYF
TRBJ1-1 TRBV13 CASSLGGFGDTEAFF
TRBJ2-7 TRBV27 CASSFGGSYEQYF